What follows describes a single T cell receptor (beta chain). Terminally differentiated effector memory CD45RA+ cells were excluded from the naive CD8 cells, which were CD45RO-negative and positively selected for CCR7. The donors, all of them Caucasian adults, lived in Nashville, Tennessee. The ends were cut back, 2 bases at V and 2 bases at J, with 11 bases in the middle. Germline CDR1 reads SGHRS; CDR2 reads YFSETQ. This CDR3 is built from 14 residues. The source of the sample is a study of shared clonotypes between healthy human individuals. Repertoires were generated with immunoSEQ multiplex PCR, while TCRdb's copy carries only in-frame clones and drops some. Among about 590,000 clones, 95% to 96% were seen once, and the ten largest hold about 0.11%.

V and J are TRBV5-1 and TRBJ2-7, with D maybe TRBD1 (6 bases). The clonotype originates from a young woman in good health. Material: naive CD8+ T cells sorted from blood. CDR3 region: CASSLQGSTYEQYF. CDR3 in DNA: TGCGCCAGCAGCTTACAGGGATCTACCTACGAGCAGTACTTC.